This entry lists 21 T cell receptor beta chains sequenced from one sample in a study of cytomegalovirus exposure and HLA in healthy donors. The assay was immunoSEQ multiplex PCR, and TCRdb's table has in-frame clones only and misses some. Altogether 150,000 or so clones are present, roughly nine tenths being singletons, with the ten largest covering about 1.2%. The sequencing sample was made of PBMCs. The source is a woman aged 18-30 years in good health and CMV-seronegative.

The rearrangement uses TRBV5-1 and TRBJ1-1; 7 positions agree with TRBD1. There are 16 residues in the CDR3. With V trimmed by 0 bases and J by 1 base, 6 bases remained unmatched. Germline loops: CDR1 SGHRS, CDR2 YFSETQ. Here the CDR3 DNA reads TGCGCCAGCAGCTTGGTGTGGGACAGAAAGAACACTGAAGCTTTCTTT. Amino acid sequence: CASSLVWDRKNTEAFF.

The chain is built from TRBV10-2 and TRBJ2-1; TRBD2 matches at 13 bases. Germline CDR1 is WSHSY and CDR2 is SAAADI. Germline trimming cut 6 bases from V and 10 bases from J; bases unmatched to any gene: 6. The CDR3 loop spans 14 amino acids. CDR3 nucleotide sequence: TGCGCCAGCAGACTAGCGGGGGGGTCCGACGAGCAGTTCTTC. This translates into CASRLAGGSDEQFF.

CDR3 sequence (DNA): TGTGCCAGCAGCTTGACTAGCGGGGCCCTCTACAATGAGCAGTTCTTC. Translating it yields CASSLTSGALYNEQFF. This chain links TRBV7-7 with TRBJ2-1, with 11 bases aligning to TRBD2. This CDR3 region has 16 residues. CDR1 and CDR2 (germline): SSHAT, FNYEAQ (reference sequence). V lost 3 bases, J lost 3 bases, and 4 bases stayed unmatched.

J is TRBJ2-1 and V is TRBV18, with D possibly being TRBD1 (5 bases). Deletions cut 2 bases from V and 15 bases from J, with 17 bases between. The germline CDR1 and CDR2 sequences are KGHSH and LQKENI. The CDR3 runs to 13 residues. As DNA, the CDR3 is TGTGCCAGCTCACCAAGGTCACAGGAATTAGGGTTCTTC. It encodes CASSPRSQELGFF.

The gene calls are TRBV6-4 and TRBJ2-3; maybe TRBD2 (7 bases). Germline-derived CDR1 and CDR2 are MRHNA and SNTAGT. Trimming removed 2 bases at V and 4 bases at J, with 13 bases between. This CDR3 has 15 amino acids. This CDR3 reads CASSDAGGASDTQYF. The CDR3, as DNA: TGTGCCAGCAGTGACGCTGGGGGGGCTTCAGATACGCAGTATTTT.

The chain joins TRBV6-1 to TRBJ1-4; the match to TRBD1 covers 7 bases. CDR3 length: 14 residues. Germline CDR1 and CDR2: MNHNS and SASEGT. The trim removed 4 bases at V and 6 bases at J, leaving 5 bases unmatched. The CDR3: CASSGATGDEKLFF. In DNA, the CDR3 is TGTGCCAGCAGTGGGGCCACAGGGGATGAAAAACTGTTTTTT.

Only a few counts were recorded for this clone. This rearrangement joins TRBV28 to TRBJ2-7; TRBD2 agrees at 8 bases. V was pared by 6 bases and J by 4 bases, with 8 bases of the junction left unmatched. Germline loops: CDR1 MDHEN, CDR2 SYDVKM. The CDR3 runs 14 residues. Written as DNA, the CDR3 is TGTGCCAGCAGCCCCGCGGGGGGCCCTTACGAGCAGTACTTC. Amino acid sequence: CASSPAGGPYEQYF.

V usage is TRBV27 and J usage is TRBJ2-7; D not certain. In germline, CDR1 is MNHEY, CDR2 SMNVEV (reference sequence). Trimming cost V 4 bases and J 0 bases, with 13 bases left between them. The CDR3 has 15 residues. The CDR3 DNA is TGTGCCAGCAGTTCCTACTTGGGCACCTCCTACGAGCAGTACTTC. This sequence encodes CASSSYLGTSYEQYF.

The chain links TRBV9 to TRBJ2-1, with 9 bases aligning to TRBD2. The CDR3 totals 17 residues. The ends lost 4 bases at V and 3 bases at J; junction bases unmatched: 11. Germline V CDR1 and CDR2: SGDLS, YYNGEE. In DNA form, the CDR3 reads TGTGCCAGCAGCCCTAAATTGGGGCGGGGGGGCTACAATGAGCAGTTCTTC. Translation gives CASSPKLGRGGYNEQFF.

This clone has just a few counts. V is TRBV10-1 and J is TRBJ2-7; 7 bases are shared with TRBD2. The CDR3 totals 14 residues. J lost 7 bases, V lost 5 bases, and 11 bases had no gene match. CDR1 and CDR2 (germline): WNHNN, SYGVQD (reference sequence). The CDR3 nucleotides read TGCGCCAGCAGTAGAACTAATGGGAGGGGTGAGCAGTACTTC. Translating it yields CASSRTNGRGEQYF.

The genes are TRBV7-9 and TRBJ2-1; 7 positions agree with TRBD1. V shed 1 base and J 12 bases; nucleotides not matched to a gene: 9. Germline lookup yields CDR1 SEHNR and CDR2 FQNEAQ (reference sequence). The CDR3 runs 14 residues. CDR3 region: CASSLGRQGFRQFF. CDR3 DNA sequence: TGTGCCAGCAGCTTAGGGAGACAGGGTTTTAGGCAGTTCTTC. The full variable domain, completed using reference TRBV7-9 and TRBJ2-1, is DTGVSQNPRHKITKRGQNVTFRCDPISEHNRLYWYRQTLGQGPEFLTYFQNEAQLEKSRLLSDRFSAERPKGSFSTLEIQRTEQGDSAMYLCASSLGRQGFRQFFGPGTRLTVL.

V is TRBV5-1 and J is TRBJ2-6; perhaps TRBD1 as D (5 bases). The germline V gene has CDR1 SGHRS and CDR2 YFSETQ. V was trimmed by 2 bases and J by 12 bases, leaving 15 bases between them. This CDR3 region has 14 residues. CDR3 region: CASSLADRFSVLTF. The DNA for the CDR3 is TGCGCCAGCAGCTTAGCTGACAGATTTAGCGTCCTGACTTTC. The full variable domain, in which reference TRBV5-1 and TRBJ2-6 provide the parts outside the CDR3, is KAGVTQTPRYLIKTRGQQVTLSCSPISGHRSVSWYQQTPGQGLQFLFEYFSETQRNKGNFPGRFSGRQFSNSRSEMNVSTLELGDSALYLCASSLADRFSVLTFGAGSRLTVL.

CDR3 sequence reads: CANTQGLAGVEETQYF. The CDR3 DNA follows: TGTGCCAACACACAAGGACTAGCGGGGGTTGAGGAGACCCAGTACTTC. The chain has TRBV2 and TRBJ2-5, with 13 bases aligning to TRBD2. Trimming took 10 bases from V and 5 from J; bases not matched to a gene: 13. CDR3 length: 16 amino acids. Germline CDR1 is SNHLY and CDR2 is FYNNEI.

The chain employs TRBV11-3 and TRBJ2-1; TRBD2 agrees at 10 bases. V lost 3 bases to trimming and J lost 4 bases; unmatched junction nucleotides: 6. This CDR3 contains 16 residues. Germline values: CDR1 SGHNT, CDR2 YENEEA. Here the CDR3 reads CASSFNSGGQYNEQFF. CDR3 sequence (DNA): TGTGCCAGCAGCTTTAATAGCGGGGGGCAATACAATGAGCAGTTCTTC. The full variable domain, with the rest looked up from reference TRBV11-3 and TRBJ2-1, is EAGVVQSPRYKIIEKKQPVAFWCNPISGHNTLYWYLQNLGQGPELLIRYENEEAVDDSQLPKDRFSAERLKGVDSTLKIQPAELGDSAVYLCASSFNSGGQYNEQFFGPGTRLTVL.

The chain joins TRBV5-8 to TRBJ2-7; D is undetermined. Germline CDR1 is SGHTS and CDR2 is YDEGEE. The CDR3 covers 12 residues. With 0 bases removed from V and 8 bases from J, the gap between germline ends came to 9 bases. This chain's CDR3 is CASSLVGPKQYF. The CDR3 nucleotides read TGTGCCAGCAGCTTGGTGGGCCCCAAGCAGTACTTC.

The chain uses TRBV18 and TRBJ1-2; D is possibly TRBD1 (5 bases). The CDR3 covers 14 residues. Germline CDR1 reads KGHSH; CDR2 reads LQKENI. The V end was cut by 3 bases, the J end by 4 bases, with 12 bases between. CDR3: CASSPRGVSYGYTF. Here the CDR3 DNA reads TGTGCCAGCTCACCCCGGGGGGTCTCCTATGGCTACACCTTC.

The rearrangement links TRBV7-6 to TRBJ1-5; a weak D match, TRBD1 (6 bases). Trimming shortened V by 1 base and J by 5 bases, and 21 bases separated the two germline ends. The V gene's germline CDR1 is SGHVS and CDR2 FNYEAQ. CDR3 size: 18 residues. CDR3 nucleotide sequence: TGTGCCAGCAGCTTAGGGCGGTTTCACGGGACATCGGATCAGCCCCAGCATTTT. It encodes CASSLGRFHGTSDQPQHF.

V usage is TRBV7-3 and J usage is TRBJ1-1, with D tentatively TRBD1 (5 bases). Per the germline V gene, CDR1 is SGHTA and CDR2 is FQGTGA. Between the trimmed V and J ends, which lost 4 bases and 0 bases, there was a span of 9 bases. CDR3 length: 14 amino acids. The CDR3 region is CASSSQGMNTEAFF. CDR3 DNA: TGTGCCAGCAGCTCCCAGGGAATGAACACTGAAGCTTTCTTT.

The chain couples TRBV5-8 to TRBJ1-1, with a weak D call TRBD1 (5 bases). This CDR3 has 13 amino acids. The V and J ends lost 4 bases and 5 bases respectively, with 12 bases between them. Germline V gives CDR1 SGHTS, CDR2 YDEGEE. The CDR3: CASSRGRATEAFF. CDR3 coding DNA: TGTGCCAGCAGCAGGGGCAGGGCTACTGAAGCTTTCTTT.

The rearrangement links TRBV5-1 to TRBJ2-3, with TRBD2 as a possible D gene (6 bases). Germline CDR1 reads SGHRS; CDR2 reads YFSETQ. The CDR3 spans 13 residues. Trimming took off 4 bases at V and 0 bases at J, with 6 bases between the two ends. CDR3 sequence reads: CASSGTSTDTQYF. The CDR3 coding sequence is TGCGCCAGCAGCGGGACTAGCACAGATACGCAGTATTTT. Full variable domain (outside the CDR3, taken from reference TRBV5-1 and TRBJ2-3): KAGVTQTPRYLIKTRGQQVTLSCSPISGHRSVSWYQQTPGQGLQFLFEYFSETQRNKGNFPGRFSGRQFSNSRSEMNVSTLELGDSALYLCASSGTSTDTQYFGPGTRLTVL.

The chain carries TRBV4-2 and TRBJ1-1; 9 nucleotides line up with TRBD1. Unmatched junction bases numbered 4, after V lost 3 bases and J lost 2 bases. Germline CDR1 reads LGHNA; CDR2 reads YNFKEQ. This CDR3 comprises 15 residues. The CDR3 nucleotides are TGTGCCAGCAGCCACACGACAGGGGGAAACACTGAAGCTTTCTTT. Its translation: CASSHTTGGNTEAFF.